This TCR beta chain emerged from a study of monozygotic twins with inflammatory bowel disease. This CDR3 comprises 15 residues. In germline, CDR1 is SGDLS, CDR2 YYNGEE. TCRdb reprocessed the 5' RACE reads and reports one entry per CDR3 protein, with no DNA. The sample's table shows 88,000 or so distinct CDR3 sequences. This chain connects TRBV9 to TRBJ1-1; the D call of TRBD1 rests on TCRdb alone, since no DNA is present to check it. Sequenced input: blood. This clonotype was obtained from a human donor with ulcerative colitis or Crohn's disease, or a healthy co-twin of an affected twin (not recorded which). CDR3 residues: CASSPGGPMNTEAFF.